The 32 T cell receptor beta chains reported below all come from one sample, sequenced in a study of blood T cell repertoires in COVID-19. Data came from immunoSEQ multiplex PCR; TCRdb stores just in-frame clones and leaves some out. The repertoire holds around 100,000 clones, with roughly 84% as singletons. The sample taken for sequencing was peripheral blood. Receptor source: a human donor in a cohort sampled during active COVID-19.

The chain recombines TRBV7-3 with TRBJ2-7; tentative D call: TRBD1 (5 bases). V lost 5 bases, J lost 3 bases, and 17 bases lay in between. The germline V gene has CDR1 SGHTA and CDR2 FQGTGA. The CDR3 totals 15 residues. CDR3 region: CASSKKGQDHYEQYF. CDR3 sequence (DNA): TGTGCCAGCAGCAAAAAGGGGCAGGACCACTACGAGCAGTACTTC.

The gene calls are TRBV4-2 and TRBJ2-3; 7 nucleotides line up with TRBD2. CDR1 LGHNA and CDR2 YNFKEQ come from the germline V gene. There are 15 residues in the CDR3. After removal of 4 bases from V and 4 bases from J, the junction contained 8 bases not matched to a gene. The CDR3 DNA is TGTGCCAGCAGCCCAAGGACTAGTTCAGCAGATACGCAGTATTTT. It encodes CASSPRTSSADTQYF.

This clone has just a few counts. The chain has TRBV9 and TRBJ1-1, with D possibly being TRBD1 (6 bases). Per the germline V gene, CDR1 is SGDLS and CDR2 is YYNGEE. This CDR3 region has 13 residues. V lost 4 bases and J lost 4, with 11 bases in between. The CDR3 DNA follows: TGTGCCAGCAGCTCTACAGGGACCACTGAAGCTTTCTTT. Protein sequence: CASSSTGTTEAFF.

CDR3 DNA: TGTGCCAGCAGCCTTAGGGTAGCGGGGGGGCCCTACAATGAGCAGTTCTTC. As protein: CASSLRVAGGPYNEQFF. The V and J genes are TRBV7-2 and TRBJ2-1; 11 bases match TRBD2. V gave up 5 bases and J gave up 2 bases; unmatched junction bases: 8. Looked up from germline, CDR1 is SGHTA and CDR2 is FQGNSA. This CDR3 region has 17 residues.

The chain combines TRBV29-1 with TRBJ2-3; 8 nucleotides line up with TRBD2. The V gene end was trimmed by 4 bases and the J gene end by 2 bases; junction bases not matched to a gene: 5. The CDR3 loop spans 14 amino acids. Germline V gives CDR1 SQVTM, CDR2 ANQGSEA. CDR3 protein: CSVVGGDFTDTQYF. The CDR3 region has the DNA TGCAGCGTTGTCGGGGGGGACTTCACAGATACGCAGTATTTT.

This clone was seen more than once but under ten times. The chain carries TRBV9 and TRBJ1-1, with D possibly being TRBD1 (5 bases). This CDR3 contains 16 residues. V dropped 6 bases and J dropped 3 bases, with 21 bases sitting between them. Germline lookup yields CDR1 SGDLS and CDR2 YYNGEE. The CDR3 DNA sequence: TGTGCCAGCAACCGAGACGGGGCTGGCGGGGACACTGAAGCTTTCTTT. It encodes CASNRDGAGGDTEAFF.

The V call is TRBV6-5, the J call TRBJ1-1, with no clear D. Germline values: CDR1 MNHEY, CDR2 SVGAGI. This CDR3 spans 14 amino acids. Trimming took 2 bases from V and 4 from J, leaving 11 bases between them. In DNA form, the CDR3 reads TGTGCCAGCAGTTACGCGGGGTTGGCCACTGAAGCTTTCTTT. This translates into CASSYAGLATEAFF.

CDR3 coding DNA: TGCGCCAGCAGCCCCCCACGGGGGGGAAGGGACACTGAAGCTTTCTTT. Amino acid sequence: CASSPPRGGRDTEAFF. The chain has TRBV5-1 and TRBJ1-1, with D possibly being TRBD1 (5 bases). In germline, CDR1 is SGHRS, CDR2 YFSETQ. The CDR3 runs to 16 residues. Trimming took 4 bases from V and 3 from J, leaving 19 bases between them.

The chain links TRBV4-1 to TRBJ2-7, with D possibly matching TRBD2 (5 bases). Germline values: CDR1 MGHRA, CDR2 YSYEKL. Trimming took off 0 bases at V and 6 bases at J, with 12 bases between the two ends. The CDR3 has 14 residues. In nucleotides, the CDR3 is TGCGCCAGCAGCCAAGACGTGACTACTGGCGAGCAGTACTTC. Residues: CASSQDVTTGEQYF.

The chain is built from TRBV29-1 and TRBJ1-2; D not resolved. The germline CDR1 and CDR2 sequences are SQVTM and ANQGSEA. V lost 1 base to trimming and J lost 6 bases, with 15 bases between them. The length of the CDR3 is 14 residues. In nucleotides, the CDR3 is TGCAGCGTTGAAGCCCCGAGCTGGGCTGATGGCTACACCTTC. It codes for CSVEAPSWADGYTF.

The gene calls are TRBV5-5 and TRBJ2-1, with D unclear. The length of the CDR3 is 12 residues. V lost 2 bases, J lost 9 bases, and 9 bases lay in between. Germline assignment: CDR1 SGHKS and CDR2 YYEKEE (reference sequence). The CDR3, as DNA: TGTGCCAGCAGCTTCTCCACCGGTGAGCAGTTCTTC. This gives the protein CASSFSTGEQFF.

The CDR3 DNA reads TGTGCCACCAGTGACTCTGCCTTGCAGACAGATACGCAGTATTTT. This encodes CATSDSALQTDTQYF. The V and J genes are TRBV24-1 and TRBJ2-3; the D is unclear. V lost 4 bases and J 3 bases, leaving 13 bases between the germline ends. The CDR3 runs 15 residues. From germline, CDR1 is KGHDR and CDR2 SFDVKD.

The V and J genes are TRBV4-3 and TRBJ2-7; 8 bases are a match to TRBD1. The CDR3 is 17 residues long. V was clipped by 0 bases and J by 5 bases; unmatched bases: 12. Per the germline V gene, CDR1 is LGHNA and CDR2 is YSLEER. Here the CDR3 DNA reads TGCGCCAGCAGCCAAGACGCCTACGGGACAGGCAAAAACGAGCAGTACTTC. The encoded protein is CASSQDAYGTGKNEQYF.

The chain links TRBV19 to TRBJ1-1, with 7 bases that match TRBD1. The V gene's germline CDR1 is LNHDA and CDR2 SQIVND (reference sequence). The CDR3 spans 13 residues. After removal of 4 bases from V and 11 bases from J, the junction contained 10 bases not matched to a gene. DNA for the CDR3: TGTGCCAGTAGTACAACAGGGGTTGCGGCCGCTTTCTTT. Amino acid sequence: CASSTTGVAAAFF.

In DNA form, the CDR3 reads TGTGCCAGCAGCGCCAGGACTGGGAAGGAGACCCAGTACTTC. Protein sequence: CASSARTGKETQYF. The V call is TRBV9, the J call TRBJ2-5; weak D call: TRBD2 (5 bases). Germline V gives CDR1 SGDLS, CDR2 YYNGEE. This CDR3 is built from 14 residues. V was trimmed by 3 bases and J by 5 bases, leaving 14 bases between them.

CDR3 coding DNA: TGTGCCAGCAGTTTATACTCGCGGGAGGGCCTCCACGAGCAGTACTTC. It translates to CASSLYSREGLHEQYF. The V and J genes are TRBV28 and TRBJ2-7; 9 bases are shared with TRBD2. The length of the CDR3 is 16 residues. Trimming at V came to 1 base and at J to 5 bases, leaving 9 bases not matched to a gene. In germline, CDR1 is MDHEN, CDR2 SYDVKM.

In its sample, this clone was seen a few times. V usage is TRBV3-1 (or the pseudogene TRBV3-2) and J usage is TRBJ1-5; D is unclear. Germline V CDR1 and CDR2: LGHDT, YNNKEL (reference sequence). The CDR3 contains 14 residues. V was pared by 1 base and J by 2 bases, with 6 bases between. The CDR3 sequence: CASSQGGGNQPQHF. The DNA for the CDR3 is TGTGCCAGCAGCCAAGGGGGAGGCAATCAGCCCCAGCATTTT.

The chain is built from TRBV27 and TRBJ2-1, with 8 bases that match TRBD2. The CDR3 is made up of 16 amino acids. J lost 5 bases, V lost 2 bases, and 8 bases had no gene match. Germline V gives CDR1 MNHEY, CDR2 SMNVEV (reference sequence). The CDR3 nucleotides read TGTGCCAGCAGTTTACGCGTAGCGGGAACAAACAATGAGCAGTTCTTC. It codes for CASSLRVAGTNNEQFF.

CDR3 in DNA: TGTGCCAGCAGCTTTACAGGGGGCGCAGATACGCAGTATTTT. Translating gives CASSFTGGADTQYF. This chain joins TRBV11-2 and TRBJ2-3; 9 bases line up with TRBD1. Germline loops: CDR1 SGHAT, CDR2 FQNNGV. The trim removed 3 bases at V and 4 bases at J, leaving 2 bases unmatched. CDR3 length: 14 amino acids.

J is TRBJ1-2 and V is TRBV11-2; TRBD1 aligns across 11 bases. V lost 5 bases and J lost 8; bases outside the gene matches: 7. The CDR3 totals 14 residues. CDR1 is SGHAT and CDR2 is FQNNGV in the germline V gene. The CDR3 coding sequence is TGTGCCAGCAGCCCAGGACAGGGGGCGCTGGGCTACACCTTC. Protein sequence: CASSPGQGALGYTF.

The CDR3 sequence is CASSPVSGRGETQYF. CDR3 nucleotides: TGTGCCAGCAGCCCAGTTAGCGGGAGGGGCGAGACCCAGTACTTC. The chain recombines TRBV7-8 with TRBJ2-5; 11 nucleotides line up with TRBD2. The trim removed 5 bases at V and 5 bases at J, leaving 7 bases unmatched. The CDR3 has 15 amino acids. Germline V gene sequence: CDR1 SGHVS, CDR2 FQNEAQ.

The rearrangement joins TRBV7-3 to TRBJ1-2; D gene unclear. Looked up from germline, CDR1 is SGHTA and CDR2 is FQGTGA. Trimming left V 2 bases short and J 4 bases short, with 17 bases between. This CDR3 region has 16 residues. The CDR3 protein is CASSLGGTGKSYGYTF. Written as DNA, the CDR3 is TGTGCCAGCAGCTTAGGAGGCACGGGAAAAAGCTATGGCTACACCTTC.

V and J are TRBV28 and TRBJ2-2, with 9 positions matching TRBD1. The CDR3 runs to 19 residues. V dropped 7 bases and J dropped 5; count of bases not matched to a gene: 20. The V gene's germline CDR1 is MDHEN and CDR2 SYDVKM. DNA of the CDR3: TGTGCCAGCACCCAAGATCCACAGGGGGCTCGGGCAATAACCGGGGAGCTGTTTTTT. This encodes CASTQDPQGARAITGELFF.

The genes are TRBV6-5 and TRBJ1-1, with a weak D call TRBD1 (5 bases). Germline V gene data show CDR1 as MNHEY and CDR2 as SVGAGI. Trimming shortened V by 4 bases and J by 5 bases, and 14 bases separated the two germline ends. This CDR3 is 14 amino acids long. The CDR3 bases are TGTGCCAGCAGTTCCCAATTAGGGGAAACTGAAGCTTTCTTT. Translated: CASSSQLGETEAFF.

The rearrangement uses TRBV18 and TRBJ2-5; TRBD2 matches at 14 bases. The CDR3 extends over 15 amino acids. Germline CDR1 is KGHSH and CDR2 is LQKENI. The ends lost 3 bases at V and 4 bases at J; junction bases unmatched: 1. This chain's CDR3 is CASSPGTSGRETQYF. CDR3 in DNA: TGTGCCAGCTCACCGGGGACTAGCGGGAGAGAGACCCAGTACTTC.

CDR3 in DNA: TGTGCCAGTAGTATGGGACTAGCGGGCAAAGAGACCCAGTACTTC. Protein: CASSMGLAGKETQYF. The chain couples TRBV19 to TRBJ2-5; the match to TRBD2 covers 12 bases. V shed 3 bases and J 3 bases; nucleotides not matched to a gene: 2. Germline V CDR1 and CDR2: LNHDA, SQIVND (reference sequence). This CDR3 has 15 residues.

The CDR3: CATSDPSGGATDTQYF. The CDR3 region has the DNA TGTGCCACCAGTGATCCCAGCGGGGGGGCAACAGATACGCAGTATTTT. The rearrangement joins TRBV24-1 to TRBJ2-3; TRBD2 matches 10 bases. The CDR3 runs 16 residues. V was clipped by 3 bases and J by 3 bases; unmatched bases: 5. Germline V CDR1 and CDR2: KGHDR, SFDVKD.

The rearrangement links TRBV5-1 to TRBJ1-1, with TRBD1 as a possible D gene (5 bases). The CDR3 runs 13 residues. Looked up from germline, CDR1 is SGHRS and CDR2 is YFSETQ. V lost 4 bases and J 2 bases, leaving 9 bases between the germline ends. The CDR3 sequence: CASSARVNTEAFF. In DNA form, the CDR3 reads TGCGCCAGCAGCGCCAGGGTTAACACTGAAGCTTTCTTT.

This chain uses TRBV10-2 with TRBJ1-2, with D unresolved. CDR1 is WSHSY and CDR2 is SAAADI in the germline V gene. Trimming shortened V by 2 bases and J by 6 bases, and 10 bases separated the two germline ends. The CDR3 is 13 residues long. CDR3 in DNA: TGCGCCAGCAGTGAGATCTGGGGAGATGGCTACACCTTC. Protein product: CASSEIWGDGYTF.

The chain links TRBV24-1 to TRBJ2-5, with 13 nucleotides matching TRBD2. CDR1 KGHDR and CDR2 SFDVKD come from the germline V gene. The J segment lost 6 bases and the V segment lost 6 bases, leaving 12 bases of the junction unmatched. This CDR3 is 17 amino acids long. The DNA for the CDR3 is TGTGCCACCAGTAGACTAGGACTAGCGGGAGATCGGAAGACCCAGTACTTC. Its protein is CATSRLGLAGDRKTQYF.

This sequence joins TRBV7-2 and TRBJ2-2; weak D call: TRBD1 (5 bases). CDR1 and CDR2 from the germline V gene are SGHTA and FQGNSA. The CDR3 covers 13 residues. V was clipped by 4 bases and J by 5 bases, with 8 bases between them. CDR3 bases: TGTGCCAGCAGCTCGACAGATACCGGGGAGCTGTTTTTT. Translation gives CASSSTDTGELFF.

V gene TRBV7-6 combines with J gene TRBJ1-3; perhaps TRBD1 as D (5 bases). With 2 bases removed from V and 1 base from J, the gap between germline ends came to 15 bases. The CDR3 runs 17 residues. Germline V gene sequence: CDR1 SGHVS, CDR2 FNYEAQ. Here the CDR3 reads CASSLQAQVNSGNTIYF. The DNA for the CDR3 is TGTGCCAGCAGCTTACAGGCACAGGTTAATTCTGGAAACACCATATATTTT. The full variable domain, with the rest looked up from reference TRBV7-6 and TRBJ1-3, is GAGVSQSPRYKVTKRGQDVALRCDPISGHVSLYWYRQALGQGPEFLTYFNYEAQQDKSGLPNDRFSAERPEGSISTLTIQRTEQRDSAMYRCASSLQAQVNSGNTIYFGEGSWLTVV.